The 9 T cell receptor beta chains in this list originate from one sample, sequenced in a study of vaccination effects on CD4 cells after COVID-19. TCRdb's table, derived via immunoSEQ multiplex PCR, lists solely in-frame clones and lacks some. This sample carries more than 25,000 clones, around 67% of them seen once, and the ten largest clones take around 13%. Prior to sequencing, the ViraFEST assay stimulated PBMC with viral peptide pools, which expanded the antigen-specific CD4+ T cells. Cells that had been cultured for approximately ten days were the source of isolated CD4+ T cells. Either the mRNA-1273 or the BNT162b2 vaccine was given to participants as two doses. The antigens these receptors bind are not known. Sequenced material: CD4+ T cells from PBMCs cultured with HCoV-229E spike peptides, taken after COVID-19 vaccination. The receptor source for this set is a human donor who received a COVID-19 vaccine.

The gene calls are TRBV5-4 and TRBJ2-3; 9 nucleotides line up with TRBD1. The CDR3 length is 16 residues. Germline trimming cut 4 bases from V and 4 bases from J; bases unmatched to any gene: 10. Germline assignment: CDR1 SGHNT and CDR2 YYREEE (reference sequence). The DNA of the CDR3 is TGTGCCAGCAGCACCAACCGGGACAGGGTCGCAGATACGCAGTATTTT. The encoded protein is CASSTNRDRVADTQYF.

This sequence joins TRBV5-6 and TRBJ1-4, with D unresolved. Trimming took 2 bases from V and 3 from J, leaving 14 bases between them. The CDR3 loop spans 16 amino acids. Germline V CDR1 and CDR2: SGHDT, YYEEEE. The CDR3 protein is CASSFLRLGANEKLFF. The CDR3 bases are TGTGCCAGCAGCTTCCTAAGGCTCGGGGCTAATGAAAAACTGTTTTTT.

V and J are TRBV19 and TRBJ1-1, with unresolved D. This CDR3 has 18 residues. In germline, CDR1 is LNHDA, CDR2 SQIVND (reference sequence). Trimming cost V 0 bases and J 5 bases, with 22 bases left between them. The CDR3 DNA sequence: TGTGCCAGTAGTATAGATCCTTTTAGATTGAGGGCTGGAACTGAAGCTTTCTTT. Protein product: CASSIDPFRLRAGTEAFF.

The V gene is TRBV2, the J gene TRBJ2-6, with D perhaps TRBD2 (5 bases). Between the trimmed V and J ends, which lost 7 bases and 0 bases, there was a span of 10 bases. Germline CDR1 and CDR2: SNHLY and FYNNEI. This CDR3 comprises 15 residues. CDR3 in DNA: TGTGCCAGCAAGGAGGAGAGCTCTGGGGCCAACGTCCTGACTTTC. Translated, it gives CASKEESSGANVLTF.

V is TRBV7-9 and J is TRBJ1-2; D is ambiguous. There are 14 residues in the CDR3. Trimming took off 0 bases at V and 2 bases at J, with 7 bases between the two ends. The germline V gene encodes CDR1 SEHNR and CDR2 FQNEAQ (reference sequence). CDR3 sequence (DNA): TGTGCCAGCAGCTTAGCGACGCTCAACTATGGCTACACCTTC. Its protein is CASSLATLNYGYTF.

CDR3 loop: CASGPGSGGGYTF. The DNA of the CDR3 is TGTGCTAGTGGGCCTGGGTCGGGGGGTGGCTACACCTTC. The V and J genes are TRBV12-5 and TRBJ1-2; a weak D match, TRBD1 (5 bases). CDR3 length: 13 residues. V was shortened by 6 bases and J by 7 bases, with 15 bases between the two germline ends. Germline CDR1 reads LGHNT; CDR2 reads FRNRAP.

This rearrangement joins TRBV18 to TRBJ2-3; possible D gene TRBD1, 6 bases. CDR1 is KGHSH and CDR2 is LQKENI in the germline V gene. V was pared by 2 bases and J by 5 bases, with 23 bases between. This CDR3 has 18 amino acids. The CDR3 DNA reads TGTGCCAGCTCACCAGCCCCCAACAGGGTGACCATCGGAGATACGCAGTATTTT. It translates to CASSPAPNRVTIGDTQYF.

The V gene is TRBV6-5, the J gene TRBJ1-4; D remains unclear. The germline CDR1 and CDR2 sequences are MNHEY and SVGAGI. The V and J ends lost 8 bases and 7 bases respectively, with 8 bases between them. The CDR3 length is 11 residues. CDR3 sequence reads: CASRQFEKLFF. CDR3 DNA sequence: TGTGCCAGCCGGCAGTTTGAAAAACTGTTTTTT.

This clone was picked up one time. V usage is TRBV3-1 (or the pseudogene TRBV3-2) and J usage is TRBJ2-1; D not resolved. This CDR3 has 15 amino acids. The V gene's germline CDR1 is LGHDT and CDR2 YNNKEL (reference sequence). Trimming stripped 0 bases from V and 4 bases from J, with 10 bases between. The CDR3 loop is CASSQDPLSYNEQFF. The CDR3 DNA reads TGTGCCAGCAGCCAAGATCCCCTCTCTTACAATGAGCAGTTCTTC.